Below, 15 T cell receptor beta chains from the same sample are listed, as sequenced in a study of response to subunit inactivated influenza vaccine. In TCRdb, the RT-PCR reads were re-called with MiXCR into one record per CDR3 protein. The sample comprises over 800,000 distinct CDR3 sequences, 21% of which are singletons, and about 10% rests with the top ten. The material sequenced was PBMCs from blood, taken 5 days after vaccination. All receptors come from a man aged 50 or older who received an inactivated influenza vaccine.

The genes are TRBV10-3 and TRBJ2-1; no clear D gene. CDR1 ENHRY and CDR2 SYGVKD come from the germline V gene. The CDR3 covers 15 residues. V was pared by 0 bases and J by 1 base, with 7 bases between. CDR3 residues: CAISESDVSYNEQFF. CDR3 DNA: TGTGCCATCAGTGAGTCTGACGTTTCCTACAATGAGCAGTTCTTC.

CDR3 in amino acids: CASSYSPNGLRTDTQYF. The CDR3 region has the DNA TGTGCCAGCAGTTACAGCCCCAACGGGCTCAGAACAGATACGCAGTATTTT. V gene TRBV6-5 combines with J gene TRBJ2-3, with D hard to call. The ends were cut back, 2 bases at V and 3 bases at J, with 18 bases in the middle. Looked up from germline, CDR1 is MNHEY and CDR2 is SVGAGI. This CDR3 contains 17 residues.

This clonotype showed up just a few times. The CDR3 sequence: CASSLGRRQETQYF. The DNA for the CDR3 is TGCGCCAGCAGCTTGGGACGGCGACAAGAGACCCAGTACTTC. V usage is TRBV5-1 and J usage is TRBJ2-5; D unresolved. With 0 bases removed from V and 2 bases from J, the gap between germline ends came to 8 bases. Germline CDR1 is SGHRS and CDR2 is YFSETQ. The CDR3 runs to 14 residues.

Written as DNA, the CDR3 is TGTGCCAGCAGCCGAACGAGGAGCGGGGGGCCGAATGAGCAGTTCTTC. This codes for CASSRTRSGGPNEQFF. The chain is built from TRBV6-2 or TRBV6-3 and TRBJ2-1, with 9 nucleotides matching TRBD2. V dropped 6 bases and J dropped 7; count of bases not matched to a gene: 13. CDR1 and CDR2 (germline): MNHEY, SVGEGT. The CDR3 is 16 residues long.

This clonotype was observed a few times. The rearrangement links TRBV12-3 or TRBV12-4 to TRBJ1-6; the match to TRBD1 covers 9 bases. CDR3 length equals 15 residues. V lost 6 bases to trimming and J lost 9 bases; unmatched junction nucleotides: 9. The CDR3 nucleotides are TGTGCCAGCAGCCTACAGGGGGCAACGAGTTCACCCCTCCACTTT. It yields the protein CASSLQGATSSPLHF.

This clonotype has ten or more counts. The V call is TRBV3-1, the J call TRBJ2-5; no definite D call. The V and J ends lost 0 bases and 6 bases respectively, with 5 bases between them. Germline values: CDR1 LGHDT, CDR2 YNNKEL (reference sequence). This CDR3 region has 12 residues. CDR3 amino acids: CASSQDRKTQYF. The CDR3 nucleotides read TGTGCCAGCAGCCAAGACAGGAAGACCCAGTACTTC.

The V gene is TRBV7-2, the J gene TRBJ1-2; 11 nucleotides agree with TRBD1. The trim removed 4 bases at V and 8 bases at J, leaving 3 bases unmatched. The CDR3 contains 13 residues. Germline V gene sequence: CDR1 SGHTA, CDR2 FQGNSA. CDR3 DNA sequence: TGTGCCAGCAGCTCGGACAGGGGGCAGGGCTACACCTTC. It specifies CASSSDRGQGYTF.

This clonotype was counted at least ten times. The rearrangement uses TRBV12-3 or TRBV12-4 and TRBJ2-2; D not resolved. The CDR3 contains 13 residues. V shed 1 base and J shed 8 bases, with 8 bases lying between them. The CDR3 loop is CASSLGLLGELFF. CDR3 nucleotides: TGTGCCAGCAGTTTAGGTCTTTTGGGGGAGCTGTTTTTT.

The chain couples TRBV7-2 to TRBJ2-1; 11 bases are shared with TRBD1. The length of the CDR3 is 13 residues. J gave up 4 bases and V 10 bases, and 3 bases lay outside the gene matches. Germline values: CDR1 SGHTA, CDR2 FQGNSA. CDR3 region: CATGQGAYNEQFF. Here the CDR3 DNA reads TGTGCCACCGGACAGGGGGCTTACAATGAGCAGTTCTTC.

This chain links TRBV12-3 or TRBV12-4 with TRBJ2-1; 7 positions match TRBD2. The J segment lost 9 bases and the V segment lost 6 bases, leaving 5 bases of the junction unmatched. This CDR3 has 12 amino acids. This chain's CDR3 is CASRGTILEQFF. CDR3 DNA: TGTGCCAGCAGGGGGACTATCCTTGAGCAGTTCTTC.

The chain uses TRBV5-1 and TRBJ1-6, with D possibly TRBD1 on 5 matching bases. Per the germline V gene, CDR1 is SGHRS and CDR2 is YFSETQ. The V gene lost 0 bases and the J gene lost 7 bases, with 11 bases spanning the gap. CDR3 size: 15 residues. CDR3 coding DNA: TGCGCCAGCAGCTTGGAACAGGCGAGAAATTCACCCCTCCACTTT. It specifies CASSLEQARNSPLHF.

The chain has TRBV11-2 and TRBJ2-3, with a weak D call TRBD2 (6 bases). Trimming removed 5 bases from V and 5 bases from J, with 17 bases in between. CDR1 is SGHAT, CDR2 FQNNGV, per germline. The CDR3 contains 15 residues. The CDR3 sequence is CASSLNRDSKDTQYF. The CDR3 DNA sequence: TGTGCCAGCAGCCTAAACCGGGACTCGAAAGATACGCAGTATTTT. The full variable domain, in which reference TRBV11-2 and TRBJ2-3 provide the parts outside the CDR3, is EAGVAQSPRYKIIEKRQSVAFWCNPISGHATLYWYQQILGQGPKLLIQFQNNGVVDDSQLPKDRFSAERLKGVDSTLKIQPAKLEDSAVYLCASSLNRDSKDTQYFGPGTRLTVL.

The CDR3 reads CASSFQTGDTQYF. CDR3 nucleotides: TGTGCCAGCAGCTTTCAGACAGGAGATACGCAGTATTTT. The chain uses TRBV3-1 and TRBJ2-3; weak D call: TRBD1 (6 bases). The CDR3 is 13 residues long. Trimming pared 5 bases from V and 5 bases from J, leaving 11 bases between. Germline V gene lookup returns CDR1 LGHDT and CDR2 YNNKEL (reference sequence).

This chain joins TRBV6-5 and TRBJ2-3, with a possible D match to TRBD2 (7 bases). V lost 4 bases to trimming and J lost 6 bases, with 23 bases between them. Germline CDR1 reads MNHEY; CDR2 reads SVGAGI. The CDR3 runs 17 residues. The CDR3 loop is CASSSSLGGGRSDTQYF. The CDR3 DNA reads TGTGCCAGCAGTTCCTCTCTAGGGGGGGGGCGATCGGATACGCAGTATTTT.

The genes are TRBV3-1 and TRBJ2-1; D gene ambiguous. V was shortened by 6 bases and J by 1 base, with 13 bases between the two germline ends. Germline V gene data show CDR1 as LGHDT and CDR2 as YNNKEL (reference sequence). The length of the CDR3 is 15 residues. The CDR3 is CASRVADGSYNEQFF. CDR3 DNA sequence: TGTGCCAGCAGGGTTGCTGACGGTTCCTACAATGAGCAGTTCTTC.